The clone carrying this T cell receptor (beta chain) was recorded a few times. Its antigen remains unidentified. The record originates from a study of blood T cells in healthy people across ages. Overall study findings and caveats: What prevented conclusive comparison of naive and antigen-experienced cells was that PBMCs were unsorted. TCR beta diversity tracked closely with naive T cell percentage.

Sample-barcoded 5' priming and a J-beta primer mix drove a second PCR of about 6 to 12 cycles. A template-switch adaptor that had 12 random nucleotides put a tag on each cDNA molecule. TCRdb analysed the 5' RACE reads with MiXCR anew, one entry per CDR3 protein. The table shows over 1,500,000 distinct CDR3 sequences, with approximately 50% occurring only once. All donors came from Russia, were Caucasian and healthy, and spanned ages roughly 6 to 95. Sequenced: blood. The clonotype comes from a middle-aged woman in good health.

CDR3 loop: CASSVTGIGANVLTF. The CDR3 bases are TGTGCCAGCAGCGTAACAGGGATTGGGGCCAACGTCCTGACTTTC. The chain employs TRBV9 and TRBJ2-6, with TRBD1 as a possible D gene (6 bases). Trimming removed 1 base from V and 3 bases from J, with 8 bases in between. The CDR3 loop spans 15 amino acids. Germline V lookup: CDR1 SGDLS, CDR2 YYNGEE.